A selection of T cell receptor beta chains follows, all from one sample in a study of blood T cells in healthy people across ages. In TCRdb, the 5' RACE reads were re-called with MiXCR into one record per CDR3 protein. Among roughly 700,000 distinct CDR3 sequences listed, 45% to 50% were seen once. Sample: blood. The origin of the receptors is a woman aged 55-75 years in good health. The CDR3 runs from the conserved cysteine through the conserved F or W. Each record gives: D gene, clone size, J gene, V gene, CDR3 protein, CDR3 DNA. D genes are given only for firm matches. Expanded clones get a size class; other rows say once, few or many, or leave the size out.

d_gene: TRBD1
abundance: few
j_gene: TRBJ1-1
v_gene: TRBV5-5
CDR3aa: CASRLDRGPGTEAFF
CDR3nt: TGTGCCAGCAGACTGGACAGGGGGCCGGGCACTGAAGCTTTCTTT

d_gene: NA
abundance: NA
j_gene: TRBJ2-5
v_gene: TRBV28
CDR3aa: CASSTQGSEETQYF
CDR3nt: TGTGCCAGCAGTACCCAAGGGAGCGAAGAGACCCAGTACTTC

d_gene: NA
abundance: few
j_gene: TRBJ2-3
v_gene: TRBV4-3
CDR3aa: CASSQEGGGGLGDTQYF
CDR3nt: TGCGCCAGCAGCCAGGAGGGCGGAGGGGGCTTAGGAGATACGCAGTATTTT

d_gene: TRBD2
abundance: once
j_gene: TRBJ2-2
v_gene: TRBV7-9
CDR3aa: CASSLAVAGEPGELFF
CDR3nt: TGTGCCAGCAGCTTAGCGGTGGCGGGAGAACCCGGGGAGCTGTTTTTT

d_gene: TRBD1
abundance: NA
j_gene: TRBJ2-7
v_gene: TRBV5-1
CDR3aa: CASSWDRVDEQYF
CDR3nt: TGCGCCAGCAGCTGGGACAGGGTGGACGAGCAGTACTTC

d_gene: NA
abundance: NA
j_gene: TRBJ2-5
v_gene: TRBV6-6
CDR3aa: CAGQGGGSETQYF
CDR3nt: TGTGCCGGTCAGGGGGGGGGCAGTGAGACCCAGTACTTC

d_gene: TRBD1
abundance: NA
j_gene: TRBJ2-1
v_gene: TRBV29-1
CDR3aa: CSIVRTGGEQFF
CDR3nt: TGCAGCATAGTAAGGACAGGGGGAGAGCAGTTCTTC

d_gene: TRBD2
abundance: NA
j_gene: TRBJ2-5
v_gene: TRBV11-1
CDR3aa: CASSTNPGLEHNEQYF
CDR3nt: TGTGCCAGCAGCACCAACCCGGGACTAGAGCACAATGAGCAGTACTTC

d_gene: NA
abundance: NA
j_gene: TRBJ2-7
v_gene: TRBV20-1
CDR3aa: CSAGRLATEQYF
CDR3nt: TGCAGTGCCGGGAGATTAGCGACCGAGCAGTACTTC

d_gene: NA
abundance: NA
j_gene: TRBJ2-7
v_gene: TRBV7-7
CDR3aa: CASSLSGGRQYF
CDR3nt: TGTGCTAGCAGCTTATCGGGTGGGCGGCAGTACTTC

d_gene: NA
abundance: NA
j_gene: TRBJ2-2
v_gene: TRBV12-3/TRBV12-4
CDR3aa: CASRRGGELFF
CDR3nt: TGTGCCAGCCGTCGAGGCGGGGAGCTGTTTTTT

d_gene: TRBD2
abundance: few
j_gene: TRBJ2-1
v_gene: TRBV29-1
CDR3aa: CSVADSGRINEQFF
CDR3nt: TGCAGCGTTGCAGATAGCGGGAGGATTAATGAGCAGTTCTTC

d_gene: NA
abundance: NA
j_gene: TRBJ2-7
v_gene: TRBV6-2/TRBV6-3
CDR3aa: CASRLSGGSSYEQYF
CDR3nt: TGTGCCAGCCGACTTAGCGGTGGGAGCTCCTACGAGCAGTACTTC

d_gene: TRBD1
abundance: few
j_gene: TRBJ1-2
v_gene: TRBV11-2
CDR3aa: CASSFRDRFGYTF
CDR3nt: TGTGCCAGCAGCTTCCGGGACAGATTTGGCTACACCTTC

d_gene: TRBD2
abundance: NA
j_gene: TRBJ2-1
v_gene: TRBV7-3
CDR3aa: CASSFRPGLPYNEQFF
CDR3nt: TGTGCCAGCAGCTTCAGACCGGGACTACCCTACAATGAGCAGTTCTTC

d_gene: TRBD1
abundance: few
j_gene: TRBJ1-2
v_gene: TRBV4-2
CDR3aa: CASSYTLGQGGGYTF
CDR3nt: TGTGCCAGCAGTTATACCCTCGGACAGGGGGGTGGCTACACCTTC

d_gene: TRBD1
abundance: many
j_gene: TRBJ2-7
v_gene: TRBV7-2
CDR3aa: CASSPGTGYEQYF
CDR3nt: TGTGCCAGCAGCCCCGGGACAGGCTACGAGCAGTACTTC

d_gene: TRBD2
abundance: NA
j_gene: TRBJ2-2
v_gene: TRBV7-3
CDR3aa: CASSYNSGRAQTGELFF
CDR3nt: TGTGCCAGCAGCTACAATAGCGGGAGGGCACAAACCGGGGAGCTGTTTTTT

d_gene: TRBD2
abundance: NA
j_gene: TRBJ2-7
v_gene: TRBV29-1
CDR3aa: CSVGGTSDEQYF
CDR3nt: TGCAGCGTTGGTGGGACTAGCGACGAGCAGTACTTC

d_gene: NA
abundance: NA
j_gene: TRBJ2-7
v_gene: TRBV3-1
CDR3aa: CASSQGVREGEQYF
CDR3nt: TGTGCCAGCAGCCAAGGGGTCAGGGAAGGCGAGCAGTACTTC

d_gene: TRBD2
abundance: once
j_gene: TRBJ2-1
v_gene: TRBV6-6
CDR3aa: CATFTSGSVNEQFF
CDR3nt: TGTGCCACCTTCACTAGCGGGAGTGTTAATGAGCAGTTCTTC

d_gene: TRBD2
abundance: NA
j_gene: TRBJ2-3
v_gene: TRBV30
CDR3aa: CAWSETSSREDTQYF
CDR3nt: TGTGCCTGGAGCGAGACTAGCTCCAGAGAGGATACGCAGTATTTT